This T cell receptor beta chain was captured by sequencing in a study of vaccination effects on CD4 cells after COVID-19. The repertoire was sequenced with immunoSEQ multiplex PCR; TCRdb's copy has only in-frame clones and lacks some. The sample has about 37,000 clones; roughly 66% are singletons. Peptide-pool stimulation followed by sequencing identified expanded antigen-specific CD4+ clonotypes in the ViraFEST assay. Following a roughly 10-day culture, CD4+ T cells were purified. Neither prior SARS-CoV-2 infection nor positive nucleocapsid antibodies were present in the vaccine recipients. Regarding this clone: The antigen is unknown.

Sample: CD4+ T cells from PBMCs cultured with HCoV-OC43 spike peptides, taken before COVID-19 vaccination. Specified subset: HCoV-OC43 spike overlapping peptide pool stimulation. This TCR was recovered from a human donor who received a COVID-19 vaccine.

The DNA of the CDR3 is TGCGCCAGCAGCCAAGGATGGTGGATGGAGACCCAGTACTTC. Translated, it gives CASSQGWWMETQYF. The V call is TRBV4-1, the J call TRBJ2-5, with D unclear. This CDR3 contains 14 residues. Germline V lookup: CDR1 MGHRA, CDR2 YSYEKL. Trimming shortened V by 1 base and J by 5 bases, and 11 bases separated the two germline ends.